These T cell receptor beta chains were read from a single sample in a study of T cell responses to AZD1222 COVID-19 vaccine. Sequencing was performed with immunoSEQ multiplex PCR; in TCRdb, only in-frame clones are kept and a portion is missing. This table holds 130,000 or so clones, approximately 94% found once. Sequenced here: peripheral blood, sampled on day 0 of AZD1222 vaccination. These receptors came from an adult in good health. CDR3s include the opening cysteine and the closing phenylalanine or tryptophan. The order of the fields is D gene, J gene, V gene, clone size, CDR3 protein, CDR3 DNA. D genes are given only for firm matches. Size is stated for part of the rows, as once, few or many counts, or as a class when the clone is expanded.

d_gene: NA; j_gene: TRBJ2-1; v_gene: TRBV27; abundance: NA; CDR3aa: CASSLQTGSSYNEQFF; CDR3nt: TGTGCCAGCAGTTTACAGACTGGGAGCTCCTACAATGAGCAGTTCTTC
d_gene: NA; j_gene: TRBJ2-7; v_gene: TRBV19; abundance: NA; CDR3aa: CASSTSNGYREQYF; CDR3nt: TGTGCCAGTAGTACTTCGAACGGGTATAGGGAGCAGTACTTC
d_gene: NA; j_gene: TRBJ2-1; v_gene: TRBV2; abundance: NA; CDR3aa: CASRAELSSYNEQFF; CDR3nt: TGTGCCAGCAGGGCCGAACTAAGCTCCTACAATGAGCAGTTCTTC
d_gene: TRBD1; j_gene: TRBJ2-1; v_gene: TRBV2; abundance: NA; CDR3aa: CASSGTGGSYNEQFF; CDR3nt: TGTGCCAGCAGTGGAACAGGGGGCTCCTACAATGAGCAGTTCTTC
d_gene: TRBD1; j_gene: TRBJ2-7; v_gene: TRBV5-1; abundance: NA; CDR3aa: CASSAGQGFNEQYF; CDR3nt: TGCGCCAGCAGCGCCGGACAGGGATTCAACGAGCAGTACTTC
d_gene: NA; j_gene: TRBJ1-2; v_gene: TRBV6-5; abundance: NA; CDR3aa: CATGRGNYGYTF; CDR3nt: TGTGCCACCGGTCGAGGGAACTATGGCTACACCTTC
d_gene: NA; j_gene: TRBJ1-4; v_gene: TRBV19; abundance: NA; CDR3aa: CASSRGIGEKLFF; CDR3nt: TGTGCCAGTAGTAGGGGTATAGGTGAAAAACTGTTTTTT
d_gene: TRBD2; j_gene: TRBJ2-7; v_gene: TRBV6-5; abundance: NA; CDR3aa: CASSYSLTSVTGEQYF; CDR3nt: TGTGCCAGCAGTTACTCGTTGACTAGCGTGACGGGCGAGCAGTACTTC
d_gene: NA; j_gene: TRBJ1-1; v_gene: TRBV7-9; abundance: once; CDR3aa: CASSLGQLETEAFF; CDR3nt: TGTGCCAGCAGCTTAGGTCAATTGGAAACTGAAGCTTTCTTT
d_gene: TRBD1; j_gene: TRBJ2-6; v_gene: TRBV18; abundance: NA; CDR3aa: CASSPGTGGSGANVLTF; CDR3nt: TGTGCCAGCTCCCCCGGGACAGGGGGCTCTGGGGCCAACGTCCTGACTTTC
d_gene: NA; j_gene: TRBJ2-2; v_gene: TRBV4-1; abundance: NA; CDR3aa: CASSQPIRDRTGELFF; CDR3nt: TGCGCCAGCAGCCAACCAATCCGGGACCGCACCGGGGAGCTGTTTTTT
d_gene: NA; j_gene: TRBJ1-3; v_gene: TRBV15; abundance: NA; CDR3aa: CATSRVDEGGNTIYF; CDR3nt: TGTGCCACCAGCAGAGTGGACGAGGGAGGAAACACCATATATTTT
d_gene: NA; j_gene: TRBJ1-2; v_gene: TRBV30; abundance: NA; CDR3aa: CAWGRDMHGYTF; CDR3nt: TGTGCCTGGGGCCGGGACATGCATGGCTACACCTTC
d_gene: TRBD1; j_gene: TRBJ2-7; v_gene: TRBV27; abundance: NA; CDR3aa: CASSLGTGSYEQYF; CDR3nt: TGTGCCAGCAGTTTGGGGACAGGGTCCTACGAGCAGTACTTC
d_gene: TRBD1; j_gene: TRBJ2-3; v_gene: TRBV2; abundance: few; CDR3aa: CASRVGQGRTDTQYF; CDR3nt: TGTGCCAGCAGGGTGGGACAGGGGCGCACAGATACGCAGTATTTT
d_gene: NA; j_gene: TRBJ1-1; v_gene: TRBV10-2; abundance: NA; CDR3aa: CASTSWNTEAFF; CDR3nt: TGCGCCAGCACCTCCTGGAACACTGAAGCTTTCTTT
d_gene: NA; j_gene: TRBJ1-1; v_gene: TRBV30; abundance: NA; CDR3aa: CAWSLWAENTEAFF; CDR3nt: TGTGCCTGGAGTTTGTGGGCCGAGAACACTGAAGCTTTCTTT
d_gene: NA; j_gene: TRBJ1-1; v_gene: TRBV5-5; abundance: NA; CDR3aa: CASSSFNSYTEAFF; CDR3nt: TGTGCCAGCAGCTCCTTTAACAGTTACACTGAAGCTTTCTTT
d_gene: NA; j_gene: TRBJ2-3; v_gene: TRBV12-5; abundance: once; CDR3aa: CASGLVRDGRVGTDTQYF; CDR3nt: TGTGCTAGTGGTTTGGTACGGGACGGGCGGGTTGGCACAGATACGCAGTATTTT
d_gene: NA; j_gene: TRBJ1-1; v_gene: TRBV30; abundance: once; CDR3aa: CAWLSGWMAFF; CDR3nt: TGTGCCTGGCTCTCTGGTTGGATGGCTTTCTTT
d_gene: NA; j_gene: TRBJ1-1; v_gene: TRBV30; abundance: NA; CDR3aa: CAWSVGWGTEAFF; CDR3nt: TGTGCCTGGAGTGTAGGTTGGGGCACTGAAGCTTTCTTT
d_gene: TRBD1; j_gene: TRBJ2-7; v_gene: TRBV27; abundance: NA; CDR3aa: CASRSRGLPVEQYF; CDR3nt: TGTGCCAGCAGAAGCAGGGGGCTCCCCGTCGAGCAGTACTTC
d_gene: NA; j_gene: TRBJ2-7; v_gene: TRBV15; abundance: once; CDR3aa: CATSREESYEQYF; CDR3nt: TGTGCCACCAGCAGAGAAGAAAGCTACGAGCAGTACTTC
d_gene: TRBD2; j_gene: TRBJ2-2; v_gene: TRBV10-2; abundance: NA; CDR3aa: CASSERSGSNTGELFF; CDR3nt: TGCGCCAGCAGTGAGCGGAGCGGGAGTAACACCGGGGAGCTGTTTTTT
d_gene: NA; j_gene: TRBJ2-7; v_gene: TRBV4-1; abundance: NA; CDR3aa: CASSQESSATYEQYF; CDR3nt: TGCGCCAGCAGCCAAGAGAGTAGCGCGACCTACGAGCAGTACTTC
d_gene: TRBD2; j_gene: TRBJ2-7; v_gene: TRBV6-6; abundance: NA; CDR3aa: CASSRGTSESYEQYF; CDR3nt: TGTGCCAGCAGCCGAGGGACTAGCGAATCCTACGAGCAGTACTTC
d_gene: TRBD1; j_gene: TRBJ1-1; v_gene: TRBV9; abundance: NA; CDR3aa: CASSGDRGPGTEAFF; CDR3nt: TGTGCCAGCAGCGGAGACAGGGGGCCTGGCACTGAAGCTTTCTTT
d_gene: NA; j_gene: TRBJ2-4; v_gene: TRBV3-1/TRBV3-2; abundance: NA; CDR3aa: CASSQGGNIQYF; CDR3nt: TGTGCCAGCAGCCAGGGGGGAAACATTCAGTACTTC
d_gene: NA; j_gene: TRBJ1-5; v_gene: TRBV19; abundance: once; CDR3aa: CASSILPGDQPQHF; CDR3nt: TGTGCCAGTAGTATACTACCCGGGGATCAGCCCCAGCATTTT
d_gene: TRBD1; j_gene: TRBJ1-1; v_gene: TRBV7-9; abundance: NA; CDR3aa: CASSPWTGENTEAFF; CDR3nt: TGTGCCAGCAGCCCTTGGACAGGGGAGAACACTGAAGCTTTCTTT
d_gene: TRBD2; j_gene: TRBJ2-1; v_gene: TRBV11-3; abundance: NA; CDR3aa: CASSLEGSSSGSGEQFF; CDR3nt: TGTGCCAGCAGCTTAGAGGGGTCCTCTAGCGGGAGTGGTGAGCAGTTCTTC
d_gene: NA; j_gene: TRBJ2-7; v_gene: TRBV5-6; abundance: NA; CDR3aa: CASRDWDGEQYF; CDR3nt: TGTGCCAGCAGGGATTGGGACGGCGAGCAGTACTTC